This TCR beta chain was found in a study of blood T cell repertoires in COVID-19. Study-level information: From T cells, B-cell-depleted T cells, or PBMCs came the material, which was cDNA or gDNA.

Trimming took off 5 bases at V and 2 bases at J, with 9 bases between the two ends. The CDR3 is 13 amino acids. Per the germline V gene, CDR1 is SGHVS and CDR2 is FNYEAQ. The data were produced by immunoSEQ multiplex PCR, yet TCRdb's version contains in-frame clones alone and is incomplete. The sample has some 59,000 clones, 80% to 85% seen once. Patients from Seattle were sampled longitudinally, starting during active infection. This sequence originates from a man aged 30 to 45 with COVID-19, enrolled during active disease. Sample: peripheral blood. The V call is TRBV7-6, the J call TRBJ2-5, with a weak D call TRBD1 (5 bases). CDR3 residues: CASSRGRQETQYF. The CDR3 region has the DNA TGTGCCAGCAGCAGGGGCCGTCAAGAGACCCAGTACTTC. Together with reference TRBV7-6 and TRBJ2-5, the CDR3 gives the full variable domain: GAGVSQSPRYKVTKRGQDVALRCDPISGHVSLYWYRQALGQGPEFLTYFNYEAQQDKSGLPNDRFSAERPEGSISTLTIQRTEQRDSAMYRCASSRGRQETQYFGPGTRLLVL.